Sequencing of this T cell receptor beta chain was carried out in a study of T-cell memory formation after mild COVID-19. Study-wide findings and caveats: Memory sampled before infection contained some responding clones, suggesting cross-reactive memory joined. Among contracting clones, CD4+ were mainly CM/EM and CD8+ enriched in EMRA.

Trimming took 4 bases from V and 6 from J; bases not matched to a gene: 6. Germline-derived CDR1 and CDR2 are MNHNY and SVGAGI (reference sequence). The CDR3 consists of 14 residues. Each CDR3 protein gets one entry after TCRdb re-called the 5' RACE reads with MiXCR. Among 250,000 to 300,000 distinct CDR3 sequences, 15% to 20% were seen once, and the ten largest hold approximately 23%. As concerns this clonotype: Its antigen is not identified.

The chain links TRBV6-6 to TRBJ1-5; 7 bases are shared with TRBD1. Sample: PBMCs or a T cell subset sorted from them (not recorded which). The receptor was derived from a man younger than 30 who had mild COVID-19 (a few samples of this study predate the infection). Cell type and time point are not known. This CDR3 reads CASSFWDSAQPQHF. The CDR3 nucleotides are TGTGCCAGCAGTTTCTGGGACAGCGCTCAGCCCCAGCATTTT.